One and the same sample provided the 10 T cell receptor beta chains below, sequenced in a study of patients and donors after allogeneic stem cell transplantation. TCRdb reprocessed the RT-PCR reads with MiXCR, giving one entry per CDR3 protein. This sample has about 960,000 distinct CDR3 sequences, with 18% found just once. Sequenced: blood, either unsorted or a sorted T cell fraction (not recorded which). The receptors were sampled from a human donor who was either an allogeneic HSCT recipient or a stem cell or donor lymphocyte infusion donor (not recorded which). It is not recorded whose cells these are; they may come from a transplant donor.

The table lists this clonotype with a few counts. The chain has TRBV12-3 or TRBV12-4 and TRBJ1-2, with TRBD1 identical over 8 bases. Trimming cost V 2 bases and J 7 bases; bases outside gene matches: 9. The length of the CDR3 is 15 residues. The CDR3 here is CASSLRGTGQSGYTF. The CDR3 DNA is TGTGCCAGCAGTTTAAGGGGGACAGGTCAAAGTGGCTACACCTTC.

This clonotype was seen a handful of times. The chain employs TRBV5-6 and TRBJ2-2; 8 bases are shared with TRBD1. CDR3 size: 16 residues. V trimming: 4 bases; J trimming: 5 bases; junction bases outside the gene matches: 10. CDR1 and CDR2 from the germline V gene are SGHDT and YYEEEE. CDR3 residues: CASSPTYNRGTGELFF. Here the CDR3 DNA reads TGTGCCAGCAGCCCGACATATAACAGGGGGACCGGGGAGCTGTTTTTT.

V is TRBV6-1 and J is TRBJ1-2, with TRBD1 matching over 7 bases. The V gene's germline CDR1 is MNHNS and CDR2 SASEGT. CDR3 length equals 14 residues. Trimming took 5 bases from V and 7 from J; bases not matched to a gene: 10. This chain's CDR3 is CASSRQGEISGYTF. The CDR3 DNA reads TGTGCCAGCAGTCGTCAGGGGGAAATCTCTGGCTACACCTTC.

This clonotype was found many times. The chain has TRBV12-3 or TRBV12-4 and TRBJ2-7; TRBD2 is a possible D gene (6 bases). V dropped 2 bases and J dropped 2 bases, with 10 bases sitting between them. The CDR3 runs to 14 residues. CDR3 sequence: CASSLLEGPYEQYF. CDR3 DNA sequence: TGTGCCAGCAGTTTACTGGAGGGCCCCTACGAGCAGTACTTC.

This clonotype was seen only a few times. The CDR3 nucleotides are TGTGCCAGCAGTTACTCGATTCGTCGGCATAGCAATCAGCCCCAGCATTTT. The encoded protein is CASSYSIRRHSNQPQHF. The rearrangement joins TRBV6-5 to TRBJ1-5; D unresolved. Germline CDR1 MNHEY, CDR2 SVGAGI. V was shortened by 0 bases and J by 0 bases, with 12 bases between the two germline ends. This CDR3 is 17 amino acids long.

The gene calls are TRBV20-1 and TRBJ1-2, with D unclear. The V end lost 2 bases, the J end lost 1 base, and 17 bases lay between the germline ends. The germline V gene encodes CDR1 DFQATT and CDR2 SNEGSKA (reference sequence). The CDR3 consists of 16 residues. As DNA, the CDR3 is TGCAGTGCTAGAAAGTCTCGGGGAAGTTTTAACTATGGCTACACCTTC. Translated: CSARKSRGSFNYGYTF.

In this sample, this clonotype turned up a few times. The chain uses TRBV12-3 or TRBV12-4 and TRBJ1-5; TRBD1 aligns across 7 bases. There are 15 residues in the CDR3. The V gene end was trimmed by 3 bases and the J gene end by 5 bases; junction bases not matched to a gene: 7. This chain's CDR3 is CASSFNVGGDQPQHF. CDR3 nucleotides: TGTGCCAGCAGTTTTAATGTAGGGGGCGATCAGCCCCAGCATTTT.

The chain uses TRBV7-6 and TRBJ2-3, with 7 bases lining up with TRBD1. Germline V gene lookup returns CDR1 SGHVS and CDR2 FNYEAQ. Trimming cost V 5 bases and J 2 bases; bases outside gene matches: 10. The CDR3 runs 16 residues. CDR3 in DNA: TGTGCCAGCAGCATCCCCAGGGACAGTCTCACAGATACGCAGTATTTT. It encodes CASSIPRDSLTDTQYF. Based on the CDR3 plus reference TRBV7-6 and TRBJ2-3, the full variable domain is GAGVSQSPRYKVTKRGQDVALRCDPISGHVSLYWYRQALGQGPEFLTYFNYEAQQDKSGLPNDRFSAERPEGSISTLTIQRTEQRDSAMYRCASSIPRDSLTDTQYFGPGTRLTVL.

This clonotype was detected a few times. The chain combines TRBV27 with TRBJ2-7; the D gene is possibly TRBD2 (6 bases). Per the germline V gene, CDR1 is MNHEY and CDR2 is SMNVEV (reference sequence). V was pared by 0 bases and J by 3 bases, with 15 bases between. This CDR3 has 16 amino acids. CDR3 region: CASSLSTGLGFYEQYF. In DNA, the CDR3 is TGTGCCAGCAGTTTATCCACGGGACTCGGCTTCTACGAGCAGTACTTC.

This CDR3 reads CASSPKTGVGQETQYF. DNA of the CDR3: TGTGCCAGCTCACCCAAGACAGGGGTGGGACAAGAGACCCAGTACTTC. The chain has TRBV18 and TRBJ2-5, with 8 bases fitting TRBD1. There are 16 residues in the CDR3. Germline V lookup: CDR1 KGHSH, CDR2 LQKENI. The J segment lost 2 bases and the V segment lost 3 bases, leaving 8 bases of the junction unmatched.